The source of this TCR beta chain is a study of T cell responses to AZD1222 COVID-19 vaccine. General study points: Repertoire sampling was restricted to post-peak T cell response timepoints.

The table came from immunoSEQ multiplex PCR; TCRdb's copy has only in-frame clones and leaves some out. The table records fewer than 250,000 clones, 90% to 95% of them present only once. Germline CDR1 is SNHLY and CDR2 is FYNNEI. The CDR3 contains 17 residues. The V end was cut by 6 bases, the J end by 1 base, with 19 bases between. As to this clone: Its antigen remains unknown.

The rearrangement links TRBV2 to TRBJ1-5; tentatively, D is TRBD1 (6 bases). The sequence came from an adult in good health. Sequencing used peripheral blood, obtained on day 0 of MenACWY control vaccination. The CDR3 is CASRGHRDPVSNQPQHF. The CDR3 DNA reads TGTGCCAGCAGGGGCCACAGGGATCCCGTCAGCAATCAGCCCCAGCATTTT.